This T cell receptor beta chain emerged from a study of blood T cells in healthy people across ages. General observations from the study: Estimated diversity across one million T cells was deemed an underestimate.

Of note for this clonotype: Its cognate antigen is unknown.

Germline V lookup: CDR1 SGHRS, CDR2 YFSETQ. The CDR3 is made up of 15 amino acids. PCR was performed a second time for about 7 to 12 cycles using a sample-barcoded 5' primer and a J-beta primer mix. Any given sample supplied a minimum of 2.5 million CDR3-containing paired-end reads. TCRdb analysed the 5' RACE reads with MiXCR anew, one entry per CDR3 protein. The sample has 750,000 to 950,000 distinct CDR3 sequences, roughly 26% seen once. The data also belong to a second study, concerning T cells of mothers and their children. From that second work: Maternal samples each gave over 9.5 million TCR beta CDR3 reads, and child samples roughly 3 million each.

The J gene is TRBJ2-5, the V gene TRBV5-1, with D maybe TRBD1 (5 bases). The DNA matches TRBJ2-1 better at its end, which makes the J call doubtful. The sample consisted of blood. The receptor was isolated from a boy younger than 18 in good health. This chain's CDR3 is CASSLAPQGYNEQFF. The CDR3 region has the DNA TGCGCCAGCAGCTTGGCCCCCCAGGGCTACAATGAGCAGTTCTTC.